This TCR beta chain was identified during a study of Graves' ophthalmopathy and Graves' hyperthyroidism. Study overall: Hyperthyroidism is called stable when no ophthalmopathy develops within 18 months of follow-up.

About this clonotype itself: Its antigen is not known.

Amplification of TCR beta CDR3 regions used RNA transcripts. An initial RT-PCR round employing HTBI primers preceded a second-round multiplex PCR. In TCRdb, the multiplex PCR reads were re-called with MiXCR into one record per CDR3 protein. This table has about 1.1 million distinct CDR3 sequences, 35% to 40% appearing once. General observations from the study: In separating ophthalmopathy from stable hyperthyroidism, a 13-signature model achieved nearly 90% sensitivity and about 80% specificity. Detection in blood was also observed for most expanded thyroid clonotypes above 0.001 frequency.

Clinicians diagnosed using symptoms, serum thyroxine, TRAb, thyroid ultrasound and orbital computed tomography. This CDR3 comprises 15 residues. The V and J ends lost 5 bases and 6 bases respectively, with 19 bases between them. Germline lookup yields CDR1 LNHDA and CDR2 SQIVND (reference sequence). Sequencing was carried out using peripheral blood or thyroid tissue (not recorded which). V usage is TRBV19 and J usage is TRBJ2-5; D may correspond to TRBD1 or TRBD2 (5 bases each). The sequence derives from an adult man with Graves' hyperthyroidism. The CDR3 is CASSFLAGAEKTQYF. DNA for the CDR3: TGTGCCAGTAGTTTCCTTGCCGGGGCCGAAAAGACCCAGTACTTC.